This TCR beta chain comes out of a study of blood T cell repertoires in COVID-19. This clone was counted only a few times. Only in-frame clones appear in the TCRdb table, and some are missing; sequencing was by immunoSEQ multiplex PCR. The sample shows around 140,000 clones, around 83% of them seen only once. The CDR3 is 14 amino acids. Per germline, CDR1 ENHRY and CDR2 SYGVKD. Trimming shortened V by 6 bases and J by 2 bases, and 13 bases separated the two germline ends. The sequenced sample consisted of peripheral blood. This TCR was sampled from a woman in her sixties or seventies with acute or convalescent COVID-19. V usage is TRBV10-3 and J usage is TRBJ2-5; D may be TRBD2 (5 bases). CDR3 amino acids: CAISLSRGQETQYF. CDR3 coding DNA: TGTGCCATCAGCCTCTCCCGCGGGCAAGAGACCCAGTACTTC.